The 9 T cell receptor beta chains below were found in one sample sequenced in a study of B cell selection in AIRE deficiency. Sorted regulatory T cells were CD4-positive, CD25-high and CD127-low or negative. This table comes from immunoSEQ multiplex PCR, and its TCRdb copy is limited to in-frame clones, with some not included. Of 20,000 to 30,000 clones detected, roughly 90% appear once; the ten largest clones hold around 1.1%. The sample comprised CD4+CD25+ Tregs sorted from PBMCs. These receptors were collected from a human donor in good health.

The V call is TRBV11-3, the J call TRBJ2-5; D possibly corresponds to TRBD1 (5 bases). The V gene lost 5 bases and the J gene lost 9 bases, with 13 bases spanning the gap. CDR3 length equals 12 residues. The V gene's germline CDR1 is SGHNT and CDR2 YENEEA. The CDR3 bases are TGTGCCAGCAGCCGTAGGGGTGGGGCCCAGTACTTC. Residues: CASSRRGGAQYF.

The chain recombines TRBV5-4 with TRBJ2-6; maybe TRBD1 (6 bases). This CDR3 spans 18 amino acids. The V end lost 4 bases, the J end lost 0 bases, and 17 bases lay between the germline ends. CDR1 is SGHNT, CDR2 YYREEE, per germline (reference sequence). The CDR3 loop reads CASSPATGTHSGANVLTF. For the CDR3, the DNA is TGTGCCAGCAGCCCCGCCACAGGGACGCACTCTGGGGCCAACGTCCTGACTTTC.

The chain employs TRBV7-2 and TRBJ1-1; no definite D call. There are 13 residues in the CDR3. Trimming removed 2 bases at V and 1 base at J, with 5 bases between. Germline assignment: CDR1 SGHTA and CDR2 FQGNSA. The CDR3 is CASSLRRNTEAFF. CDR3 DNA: TGTGCCAGCAGCTTACGGCGGAACACTGAAGCTTTCTTT.

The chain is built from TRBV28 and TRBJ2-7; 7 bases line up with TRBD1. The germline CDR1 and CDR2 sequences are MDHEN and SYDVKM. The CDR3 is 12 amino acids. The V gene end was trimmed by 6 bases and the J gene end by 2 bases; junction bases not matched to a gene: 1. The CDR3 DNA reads TGTGCCAGCAGACAGGGGACCTACGAGCAGTACTTC. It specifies CASRQGTYEQYF. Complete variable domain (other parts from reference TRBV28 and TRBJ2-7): DVKVTQSSRYLVKRTGEKVFLECVQDMDHENMFWYRQDPGLGLRLIYFSYDVKMKEKGDIPEGYSVSREKKERFSLILESASTNQTSMYLCASRQGTYEQYFGPGTRLTVT.

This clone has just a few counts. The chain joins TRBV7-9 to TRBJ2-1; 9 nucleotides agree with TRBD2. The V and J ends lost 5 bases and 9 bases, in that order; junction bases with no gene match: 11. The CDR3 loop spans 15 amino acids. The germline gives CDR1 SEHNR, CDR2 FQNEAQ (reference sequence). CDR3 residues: CASSTGTSTGGEQFF. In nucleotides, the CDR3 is TGTGCCAGCAGCACCGGGACTAGCACTGGGGGTGAGCAGTTCTTC.

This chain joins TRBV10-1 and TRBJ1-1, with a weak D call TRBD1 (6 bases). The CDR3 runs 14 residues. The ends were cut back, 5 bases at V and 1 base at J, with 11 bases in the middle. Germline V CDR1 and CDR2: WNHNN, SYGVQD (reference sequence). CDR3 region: CASSFGQQNTEAFF. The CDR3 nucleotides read TGCGCCAGCAGTTTCGGACAGCAGAACACTGAAGCTTTCTTT.

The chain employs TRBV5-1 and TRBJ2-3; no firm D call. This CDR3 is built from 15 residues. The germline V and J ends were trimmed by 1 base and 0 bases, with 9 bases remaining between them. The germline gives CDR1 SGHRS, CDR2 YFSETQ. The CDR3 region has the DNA TGCGCCAGCAGCTTGTCTCAGGTCAGCACAGATACGCAGTATTTT. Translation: CASSLSQVSTDTQYF.

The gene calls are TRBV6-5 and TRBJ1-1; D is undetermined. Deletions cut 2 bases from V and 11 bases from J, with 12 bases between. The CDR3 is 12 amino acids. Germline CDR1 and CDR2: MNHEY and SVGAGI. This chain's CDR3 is CASSYGSYLAFF. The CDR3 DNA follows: TGTGCCAGCAGTTACGGCTCCTACTTGGCTTTCTTT.

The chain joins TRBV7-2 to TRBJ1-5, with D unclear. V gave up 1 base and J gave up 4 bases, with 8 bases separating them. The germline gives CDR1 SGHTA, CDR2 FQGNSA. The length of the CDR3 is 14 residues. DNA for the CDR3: TGTGCCAGCAGCTTAGTAGGCGGAAATCAGCCCCAGCATTTT. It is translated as CASSLVGGNQPQHF. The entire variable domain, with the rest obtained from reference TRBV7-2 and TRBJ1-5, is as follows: GAGVSQSPSNKVTEKGKDVELRCDPISGHTALYWYRQSLGQGLEFLIYFQGNSAPDKSGLPSDRFSAERTGGSVSTLTIQRTQQEDSAVYLCASSLVGGNQPQHFGDGTRLSIL.